This T cell receptor (beta chain) is drawn from a study of cytomegalovirus exposure and HLA in healthy donors. The study's findings and limits: Exclusion applied to some V segments, including TRBV6-2 and TRBV6-3, as they were indistinguishable. The likely origin of a cluster of highly shared sequence variants was a sequencing artifact.

This clone was found a few times. What it binds is unknown. Other DNA sequences in the same sample also yield this CDR3. The CDR3 consists of 13 residues. The germline V gene encodes CDR1 SGHTA and CDR2 FQGTGA. V dropped 4 bases and J dropped 0 bases, with 5 bases sitting between them. The study ran its PCR with 60 Vbeta and 13 Jbeta primers. The protocol was immunoSEQ multiplex PCR, while the TCRdb copy is restricted to in-frame clones and leaves out a portion. The sample yields 170,000 or so clones, under 85% seen once. These donors, healthy bone marrow donors, were studied. Material for sequencing was PBMCs. The sequence came from a male donor in good health and CMV-seronegative. The J gene is TRBJ2-3, the V gene TRBV7-3; no firm D call. The CDR3 nucleotides are TGTGCCAGCAGCTCCCATAGCACAGATACGCAGTATTTT. This gives the protein CASSSHSTDTQYF.